The rows below give T cell receptor beta chains drawn from one sample of a study of OX40 agonist ivuxolimab in advanced cancers. Measured with immunoSEQ multiplex PCR; TCRdb has only the in-frame clones, and not every one. The sample lists around 72,000 clones; over 70% were seen once. The sample was CD4+ or CD8+ T cells sorted from blood, taken in a trial of the OX40 agonist ivuxolimab. The receptors were sampled from an adult with an advanced solid tumor such as melanoma, head and neck, liver or kidney cancer. Each CDR3 is given with its conserved first and last residue. A D gene is named only where the DNA matches it firmly. Rows may omit the clone size; those that give it use once, few, many or a size class.

d_gene	v_gene	j_gene	len	abundance	CDR3nt	CDR3aa
TRBD2	TRBV9	TRBJ2-3	16	-	TGTGCCAGCAGCCCGGGACTAGCGGGGGGTGGAGATACGCAGTATTTT	CASSPGLAGGGDTQYF
TRBD2	TRBV9	TRBJ2-2	16	-	TGTGCCAGCAGCGTAGGAATAGCGGGAGCTGGCGGGGAGCTGTTTTTT	CASSVGIAGAGGELFF
TRBD2	TRBV5-4	TRBJ2-3	16	-	TGTGCCAGCAGCTTTACGGGACTAGCAGCACGGGATACGCAGTATTTT	CASSFTGLAARDTQYF
-	TRBV7-9	TRBJ1-5	14	-	TGTGCCAGCAGCTTAGCTGGGACATCTCAGCCCCAGCATTTT	CASSLAGTSQPQHF
TRBD2	TRBV7-6	TRBJ2-7	15	-	TGTGCCAGCAGCTTAGTTGCGAGCGGGATGAACGAGCAGTACTTC	CASSLVASGMNEQYF
-	TRBV5-1	TRBJ2-1	14	medium-sized	TGCGCCAGCAGCATTCAGGAGACTTACAATGAGCAGTTCTTC	CASSIQETYNEQFF
TRBD1	TRBV7-9	TRBJ1-6	15	-	TGTGCCAGCAGCGTAGGACAGGCCGATAATTCACCCCTCCACTTT	CASSVGQADNSPLHF
-	TRBV11-2	TRBJ2-2	15	-	TGTGCCAGCAGCTTGAACAGGGGAGGGACCGGGGAGCTGTTTTTT	CASSLNRGGTGELFF
-	TRBV15	TRBJ1-1	12	-	TGTGCCACCAGCAGCGCCGGGTCTGAAGCTTTCTTT	CATSSAGSEAFF
TRBD2	TRBV7-8	TRBJ2-1	14	-	TGTGCCAGCAGCTTAGGTACTAGCGGAAATGAGCAGTTCTTC	CASSLGTSGNEQFF
TRBD2	TRBV4-1	TRBJ2-1	15	-	TGCGCCAGCAGCCCGGAGGGACTAGCGGGTAATGAGCAGTTCTTC	CASSPEGLAGNEQFF
TRBD1	TRBV5-1	TRBJ1-5	15	-	TGCGCCAGCAGCACAGGACAGGGGGATAATCAGCCCCAGCATTTT	CASSTGQGDNQPQHF
-	TRBV5-8	TRBJ1-5	18	medium-sized	TGTGCCAGCAGCTTGGGATCTCTTCTGGGTGTTCGCAATCAGCCCCAGCATTTT	CASSLGSLLGVRNQPQHF
-	TRBV6-1	TRBJ2-3	15	-	TGTGCCAGCAGAACAGCGGCCCTAAGCACAGATACGCAGTATTTT	CASRTAALSTDTQYF
-	TRBV5-6	TRBJ2-7	14	-	TGTGCCAGCAGCTCGGAGGAAAACCCCTACGAGCAGTACTTC	CASSSEENPYEQYF
-	TRBV11-2	TRBJ2-7	13	-	TGTGCCAGCAGCCCCTCCGCCCTCGATGTGGAGTACTTC	CASSPSALDVEYF
-	TRBV2	TRBJ2-1	15	-	TGTGCCAGCAGTGGACTGGTAACCCCCAACAATGAGCAGTTCTTC	CASSGLVTPNNEQFF
TRBD1	TRBV5-1	TRBJ1-4	15	-	TGCGCCAGCAGCTTCGCCGGGACAGAGAATGAAAAACTGTTTTTT	CASSFAGTENEKLFF
TRBD2	TRBV7-2	TRBJ2-7	15	once	TGTGCCAGCAGCTTAGTACCAACGGGAGGGGGCGAGCAGTACTTC	CASSLVPTGGGEQYF
TRBD1	TRBV19	TRBJ1-2	13	few	TGTGCCAGCCTCGGACAGGGGCTCTATGGCTACACCTTC	CASLGQGLYGYTF
TRBD1	TRBV11-2	TRBJ1-2	18	-	TGTGCCAGCAGCTACAACACTCAAGGACAGGGGCCTAACTATGGCTACACCTTC	CASSYNTQGQGPNYGYTF
TRBD1	TRBV2	TRBJ2-5	14	-	TGTGCCAGCCGTGCCGGGACAGGTCTAGAGACCCAGTACTTC	CASRAGTGLETQYF
TRBD1	TRBV6-6	TRBJ1-5	15	few	TGTGCCAGCAGTACAACGACAGGGGGTACTCAGCCCCAGCATTTT	CASSTTTGGTQPQHF
TRBD1	TRBV5-6	TRBJ1-1	15	-	TGTGCCAGCAGCTTGCAGGACAGGCCGCACACTGAAGCTTTCTTT	CASSLQDRPHTEAFF
TRBD1	TRBV18	TRBJ1-4	14	-	TGTGCCAGCTCACTCAACACAGGGGCTGAAAAACTGTTTTTT	CASSLNTGAEKLFF
-	TRBV29-1	TRBJ1-1	14	-	TGCAGCGTTGAACGGTACGGGGGAAGGACTGAAGCTTTCTTT	CSVERYGGRTEAFF
-	TRBV6-5	TRBJ2-5	12	-	TGTGCCGGAGGGCCCACCAAAGAGACCCAGTACTTC	CAGGPTKETQYF
-	TRBV19	TRBJ1-1	14	-	TGTGCCAGTAGTACTGGGAGACTGAACACTGAAGCTTTCTTT	CASSTGRLNTEAFF
-	TRBV2	TRBJ2-7	13	-	TGTGCCAGCCAAGAGGTTAGCTCCTACGAGCAGTACTTC	CASQEVSSYEQYF
TRBD1	TRBV30	TRBJ2-3	14	-	TGTGCCTGCAACCGAGGACAGGGCACAGATACGCAGTATTTT	CACNRGQGTDTQYF
-	TRBV7-3	TRBJ2-3	14	-	TGTGCCAGCAGCCTGAACCCTAGCACAGATACGCAGTATTTT	CASSLNPSTDTQYF
-	TRBV4-1	TRBJ2-5	15	few	TGCGCCAGCAGCCAAGGAGGTGGTATGCTTGAGACCCAGTACTTC	CASSQGGGMLETQYF
-	TRBV6-5	TRBJ1-1	14	-	TGTGCCAGCAGCCACCCCAGGATGAACACTGAAGCTTTCTTT	CASSHPRMNTEAFF
-	TRBV5-4	TRBJ2-2	17	-	TGTGCCAGCAGCTTGGGTTGGGCGGGGGCCAACACCGGGGAGCTGTTTTTT	CASSLGWAGANTGELFF
TRBD1	TRBV9	TRBJ2-5	14	-	TGTGCCAGTAGGGACAGGCATTATAGGGAGACCCAGTACTTC	CASRDRHYRETQYF
-	TRBV5-1	TRBJ2-1	14	-	TGCGCCAGCAGCTTGGATGGGGGCTACAATGAGCAGTTCTTC	CASSLDGGYNEQFF
-	TRBV7-2	TRBJ2-7	12	few	TGTGCCAGCAGGCTGGGTCTAAGCGAGCAGTACTTC	CASRLGLSEQYF
-	TRBV7-3	TRBJ2-1	16	-	TGTGCCAGCAGCTTAAGTCTCTCAGGGCCCTACAATGAGCAGTTCTTC	CASSLSLSGPYNEQFF
-	TRBV4-1	TRBJ2-2	15	-	TGCGCCAGCAGCCGAGAGTTCCGGGGCACCGGGGAGCTGTTTTTT	CASSREFRGTGELFF
-	TRBV7-2	TRBJ2-7	15	-	TGTGCCAGCAGCTCCCCGACCCAGGAACGTAACGAGCAGTACTTC	CASSSPTQERNEQYF
-	TRBV5-6	TRBJ1-2	13	-	TGTGCCAGCAGGCGCCTGACAGATTATGGCTACACCTTC	CASRRLTDYGYTF
-	TRBV19	TRBJ1-1	11	-	TGTGCCAGTAGTAGACACACTGAAGCTTTCTTT	CASSRHTEAFF
-	TRBV7-2	TRBJ1-1	15	-	TGTGCCAGCAGCTTAGTCGGGGGCCTGGGCACTGAAGCTTTCTTT	CASSLVGGLGTEAFF